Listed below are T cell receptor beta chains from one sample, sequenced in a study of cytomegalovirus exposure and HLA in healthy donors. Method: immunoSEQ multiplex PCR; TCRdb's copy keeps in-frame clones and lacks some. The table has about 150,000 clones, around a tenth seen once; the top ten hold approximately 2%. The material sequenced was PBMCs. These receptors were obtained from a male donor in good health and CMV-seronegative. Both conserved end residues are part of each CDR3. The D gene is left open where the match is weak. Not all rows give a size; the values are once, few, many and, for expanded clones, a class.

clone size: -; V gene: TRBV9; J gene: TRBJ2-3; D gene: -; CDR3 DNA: TGTGCCAGCAGCCCTACAGGGCCCGGCACAGATACGCAGTATTTT; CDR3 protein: CASSPTGPGTDTQYF
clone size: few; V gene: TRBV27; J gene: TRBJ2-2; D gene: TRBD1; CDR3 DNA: TGTGCCAGCAGTTTTGGGACTGGACAGGGGGAGTACGGGGAGCTGTTTTTT; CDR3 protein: CASSFGTGQGEYGELFF
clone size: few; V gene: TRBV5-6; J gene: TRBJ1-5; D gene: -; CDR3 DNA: TGTGCCAGCAGCTTAAGAGGGTATAGCAATCAGCCCCAGCATTTT; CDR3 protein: CASSLRGYSNQPQHF
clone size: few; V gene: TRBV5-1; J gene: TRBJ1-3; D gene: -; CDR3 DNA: TGCGCCAGCAGCTTGTACGGGAGCTCTGGAAACACCATATATTTT; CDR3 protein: CASSLYGSSGNTIYF
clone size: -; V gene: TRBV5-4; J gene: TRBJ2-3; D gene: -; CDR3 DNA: TGTGCCAGCAGCTTTAGACGGGATACTAGCACAGATACGCAGTATTTT; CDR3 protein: CASSFRRDTSTDTQYF
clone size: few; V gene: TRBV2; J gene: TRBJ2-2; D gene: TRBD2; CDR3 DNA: TGTGCCAGCAGTGAAGTGGGACTAGCGGAGGGCCCCGGGGAGCTGTTTTTT; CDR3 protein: CASSEVGLAEGPGELFF
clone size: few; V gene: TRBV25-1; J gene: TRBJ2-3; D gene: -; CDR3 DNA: TGTGCCTCCATAGGCACAGATACGCAGTATTTT; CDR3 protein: CASIGTDTQYF
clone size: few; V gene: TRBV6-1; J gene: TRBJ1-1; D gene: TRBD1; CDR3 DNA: TGTGCCACGGGACAGCTAAACACTGAAGCTTTCTTT; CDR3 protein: CATGQLNTEAFF
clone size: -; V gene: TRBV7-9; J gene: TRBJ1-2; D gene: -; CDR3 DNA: TGTGCCAGCAGCTTCTCTCTCAGGGGTGACGGCTACACCTTC; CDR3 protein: CASSFSLRGDGYTF
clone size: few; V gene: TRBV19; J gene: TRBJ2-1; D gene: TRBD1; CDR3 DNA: TGTGCCAGTAGTAGGACAGGGGGTGTCAACAATGAGCAGTTCTTC; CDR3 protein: CASSRTGGVNNEQFF
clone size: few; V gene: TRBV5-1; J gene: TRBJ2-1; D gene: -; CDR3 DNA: TGCGCCAGCAGCTCCCATCCGGGATCGACCTACAATGAGCAGTTCTTC; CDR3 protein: CASSSHPGSTYNEQFF
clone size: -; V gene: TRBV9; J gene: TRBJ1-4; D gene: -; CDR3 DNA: TGTGCCAGCAGCGTTAGCGTCGGATCTAATGAAAAACTGTTTTTT; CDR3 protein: CASSVSVGSNEKLFF
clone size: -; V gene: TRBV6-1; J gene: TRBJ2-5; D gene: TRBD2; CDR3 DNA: TGTGCCAGCAGTGAAGGTCTAGCGGGGGGGAAAGAGACCCAGTACTTC; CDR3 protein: CASSEGLAGGKETQYF
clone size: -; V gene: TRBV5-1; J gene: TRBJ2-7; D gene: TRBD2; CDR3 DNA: TGCGCCAGCAGCTTTGCGGGAGTCGAGCAGTACTTC; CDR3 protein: CASSFAGVEQYF
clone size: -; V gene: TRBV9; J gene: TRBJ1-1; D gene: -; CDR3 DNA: TGTGCCAGCAGCGTGACAGGAGTGAACACTGAAGCTTTCTTT; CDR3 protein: CASSVTGVNTEAFF
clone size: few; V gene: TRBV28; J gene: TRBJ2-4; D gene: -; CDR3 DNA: TGTGCCAGCAGTACACACATAAGTAACCCCAGAGGCGAGGACAAAAACATTCAGTACTTC; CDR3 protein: CASSTHISNPRGEDKNIQYF
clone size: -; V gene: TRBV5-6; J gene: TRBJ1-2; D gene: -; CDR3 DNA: TGTGCCAGCAGCTTGGGAAGTGCGGTCTATGGCTACACCTTC; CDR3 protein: CASSLGSAVYGYTF
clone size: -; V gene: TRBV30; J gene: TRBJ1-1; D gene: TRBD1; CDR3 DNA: TGTGCCTCAACGGGACAGCTCATGAACACTGAAGCTTTCTTT; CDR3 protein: CASTGQLMNTEAFF
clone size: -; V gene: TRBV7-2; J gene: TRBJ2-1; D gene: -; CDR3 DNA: TGTGCCAGCAGGAGGGGGGGCTCATCCTACAATGAGCAGTTCTTC; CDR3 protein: CASRRGGSSYNEQFF
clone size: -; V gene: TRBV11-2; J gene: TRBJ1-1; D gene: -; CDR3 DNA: TGTGCCAGCAGCTCGATTTACAGGGCTCGCGACACTGAAGCTTTCTTT; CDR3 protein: CASSSIYRARDTEAFF
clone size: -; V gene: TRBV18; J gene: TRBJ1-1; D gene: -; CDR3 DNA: TGTGCCAGCTCACCCCTCGGGGCTGAAGCTTTCTTT; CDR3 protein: CASSPLGAEAFF
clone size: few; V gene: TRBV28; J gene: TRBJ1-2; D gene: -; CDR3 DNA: TGTGCCAGCAGTTTTGACAGAGGTGGCTACACCTTC; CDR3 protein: CASSFDRGGYTF
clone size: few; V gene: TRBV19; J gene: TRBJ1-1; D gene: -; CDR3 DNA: TGTGCCAGTAGTAGGCCAGGGTGGGGGAACACTGAAGCTTTCTTT; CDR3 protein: CASSRPGWGNTEAFF
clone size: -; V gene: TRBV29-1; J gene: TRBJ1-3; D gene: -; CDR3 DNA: TGCAGCGTTGAGGGTCCCAGGTCCGGAAACACCATATATTTT; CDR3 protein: CSVEGPRSGNTIYF
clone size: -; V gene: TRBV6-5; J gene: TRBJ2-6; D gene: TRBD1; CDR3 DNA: TGTGCCAGCAGGACAGGGGACTTTGGGGCCAACGTCCTGACTTTC; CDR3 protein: CASRTGDFGANVLTF
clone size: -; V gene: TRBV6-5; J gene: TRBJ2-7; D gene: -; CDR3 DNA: TGTGCCAGCAGCCTTGGACATAACTACGAGCAGTACTTC; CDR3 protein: CASSLGHNYEQYF
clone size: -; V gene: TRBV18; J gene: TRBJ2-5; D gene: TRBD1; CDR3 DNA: TGTGCCAGCTCACTGGGGACAGGCCCCGGGGAGACCCAGTACTTC; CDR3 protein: CASSLGTGPGETQYF
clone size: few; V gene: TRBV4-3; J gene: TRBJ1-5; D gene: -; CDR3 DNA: TGCGCCAGCAGCCAAGATCTTACGAGAGTCGGGGTGGGTCAGCCCCAGCATTTT; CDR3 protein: CASSQDLTRVGVGQPQHF
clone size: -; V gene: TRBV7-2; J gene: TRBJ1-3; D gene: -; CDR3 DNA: TGTGCCAGCATCAAGGACAGCGGGACTGGAAACACCATATATTTT; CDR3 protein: CASIKDSGTGNTIYF
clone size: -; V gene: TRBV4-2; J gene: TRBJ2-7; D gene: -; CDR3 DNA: TGTGCCAGCAGCCAAGGACAAACCTACGAGCAGTACTTC; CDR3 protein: CASSQGQTYEQYF
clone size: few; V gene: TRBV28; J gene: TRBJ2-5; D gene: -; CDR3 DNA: TGTGCCAGCACCCCCTCCGGGGAGACCCAGTACTTC; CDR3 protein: CASTPSGETQYF
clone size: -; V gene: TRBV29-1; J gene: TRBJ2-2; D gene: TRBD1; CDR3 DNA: TGCAGCGCCGTAGACAGGGACCTCACCGGGGAGCTGTTTTTT; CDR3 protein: CSAVDRDLTGELFF
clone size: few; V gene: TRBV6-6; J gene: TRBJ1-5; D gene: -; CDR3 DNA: TGTGCCAGCAGTTATAGGACAGCTCATAGCAATCAGCCCCAGCATTTT; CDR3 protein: CASSYRTAHSNQPQHF
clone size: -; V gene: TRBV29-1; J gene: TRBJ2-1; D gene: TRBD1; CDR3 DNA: TGCAGCGGCTCGGTGGGGACAGGCGGTAACAATGAGCAGTTCTTC; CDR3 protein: CSGSVGTGGNNEQFF
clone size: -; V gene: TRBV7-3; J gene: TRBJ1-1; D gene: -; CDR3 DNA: TGTGCCAGCAGCTCTAGTCCCAACACTGAAGCTTTCTTT; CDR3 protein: CASSSSPNTEAFF
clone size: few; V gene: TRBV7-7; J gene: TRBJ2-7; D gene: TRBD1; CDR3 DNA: TGTGCTAGCAGCTTAGGACAGGGGGTTTCCTACGAGCAGTACTTC; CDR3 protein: CASSLGQGVSYEQYF
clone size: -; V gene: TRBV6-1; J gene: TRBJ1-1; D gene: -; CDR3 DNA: TGTGCCAGCAGTGAAAAGGCGCTGGGGCCTTCGGGCGCCGCAAACACTGAAGCTTTCTTT; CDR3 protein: CASSEKALGPSGAANTEAFF
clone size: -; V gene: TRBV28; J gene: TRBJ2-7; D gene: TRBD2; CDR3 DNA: TGTGCCAGCAGTTCAAGACTAGCGGGAGGATACGAGCAGTACTTC; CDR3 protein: CASSSRLAGGYEQYF
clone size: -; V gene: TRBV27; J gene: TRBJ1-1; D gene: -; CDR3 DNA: TGTGCCAGCAGTCTCCAGGGGATAGGCACTGAAGCTTTCTTT; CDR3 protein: CASSLQGIGTEAFF
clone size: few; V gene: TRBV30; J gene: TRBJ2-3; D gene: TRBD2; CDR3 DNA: TGTGCCTGGAGTGCTCTAGCGGGGAGCACAGATACGCAGTATTTT; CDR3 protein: CAWSALAGSTDTQYF